Listed below are T cell receptor beta chains from one sample, sequenced in a study of T cells in Graves' hyperthyroidism and ophthalmopathy. TCRdb reprocessed the multiplex PCR reads via MiXCR and lists one record per CDR3 protein. The profile covers some 510,000 distinct CDR3 sequences, with about 43% appearing a single time and 8% to 8.5% taken by the ten largest. Sequencing was done on a sample of peripheral blood or thyroid tissue (not recorded which). Receptor source: a woman aged 18-29 years with Graves' hyperthyroidism. The CDR3 runs from the conserved cysteine through the conserved F or W. D genes are given only for firm matches. Size is stated for part of the rows, as once, few or many counts, or as a class when the clone is expanded.

D | J | V | size | CDR3 | DNA
- | TRBJ1-1 | TRBV2 | - | CASSLDGGRSTEAFF | TGTGCCAGCAGCTTGGACGGCGGGAGGAGCACTGAAGCTTTCTTT
TRBD1 | TRBJ1-1 | TRBV19 | once | CASSMGQANTEAFF | TGTGCCAGTAGTATGGGACAGGCGAACACTGAAGCTTTCTTT
- | TRBJ1-1 | TRBV7-3 | many | CASSLKVDTEAFF | TGTGCCAGCAGCTTAAAGGTGGACACTGAAGCTTTCTTT
TRBD2 | TRBJ2-7 | TRBV20-1 | - | CSAREGLHYEQYF | TGCAGTGCTAGAGAGGGACTACACTACGAGCAGTACTTC
- | TRBJ2-3 | TRBV10-3 | many | CAISESSGSSTDTQYF | TGTGCCATCAGTGAGTCATCAGGGTCTAGCACAGATACGCAGTATTTT
- | TRBJ2-2 | TRBV24-1 | once | CATSLGNTGELFF | TGTGCCACCAGTCTTGGGAACACCGGGGAGCTGTTTTTT
TRBD1 | TRBJ2-5 | TRBV7-6 | - | CASSLGRGQLETQYF | TGTGCCAGCAGCTTAGGTAGGGGGCAGTTGGAGACCCAGTACTTC
- | TRBJ1-4 | TRBV20-1 | few | CSAAGYNEKLFF | TGCAGTGCCGCGGGCTACAATGAAAAACTGTTTTTT
TRBD1 | TRBJ1-2 | TRBV19 | - | CASSIRRMAGGLVSGYTF | TGTGCCAGTAGTATTCGGCGTATGGCAGGGGGCTTGGTCTCTGGCTACACCTTC
- | TRBJ1-1 | TRBV12-5 | - | CASGLALVNTEAFF | TGTGCTAGTGGTCTGGCCCTTGTGAACACTGAAGCTTTCTTT
TRBD2 | TRBJ2-2 | TRBV7-2 | once | CASSIAGVGTGELFF | TGTGCCAGCAGCATAGCGGGAGTCGGCACCGGGGAGCTGTTTTTT
- | TRBJ1-1 | TRBV25-1 | - | CASSLGLTEAEAFF | TGTGCCAGCAGCCTAGGATTGACAGAGGCTGAAGCTTTCTTT
- | TRBJ1-2 | TRBV7-2 | - | CASSFRDYGCTF | -
- | TRBJ2-3 | TRBV25-1 | once | CASSEYMDTQYF | TGTGCCAGCAGTGAGTACATGGATACGCAGTATTTT
- | TRBJ2-2 | TRBV29-1 | many | CSVELALRGGGELFF | TGCAGCGTTGAACTAGCGTTAAGAGGGGGCGGGGAGCTGTTTTTT
TRBD2 | TRBJ2-4 | TRBV29-1 | - | CSAGTSGRNIQYF | TGCAGCGCCGGGACTAGCGGGAGAAACATTCAGTACTTC
- | TRBJ1-6 | TRBV2 | many | CASSDSRTAYNSPLHF | TGTGCCAGCAGTGATTCGCGCACAGCCTATAATTCACCCCTCCACTTT
TRBD1 | TRBJ1-2 | TRBV20-1 | few | CSARRDREYYGYTF | TGCAGTGCCCGTCGGGACAGAGAGTATTATGGCTACACCTTC
TRBD2 | TRBJ2-5 | TRBV2 | - | CASSPQRTSGTAQYF | TGTGCCAGCAGTCCTCAACGGACTAGCGGGACCGCCCAGTACTTC
- | TRBJ1-5 | TRBV10-3 | once | CAPPQEGNQPQHF | TGTGCCCCCCCGCAGGAGGGCAATCAGCCCCAGCATTTT
TRBD1 | TRBJ1-1 | TRBV11-2 | - | CASRQTGGNTEAFF | TGTGCCAGCAGACAGACAGGGGGGAACACTGAAGCTTTCTTT
- | TRBJ1-1 | TRBV29-1 | - | CSVKAGTNTEAFF | TGCAGCGTTAAGGCAGGGACGAACACTGAAGCTTTCTTT
- | TRBJ2-7 | TRBV7-9 | many | CASSSVGRSEQYF | TGTGCCAGCAGCTCGGTGGGTAGGTCCGAACAGTACTTC
- | TRBJ1-1 | TRBV5-1 | - | CASNDDRLGTEAFF | TGCGCCAGTAACGACGACAGGTTGGGGACTGAAGCTTTCTTT